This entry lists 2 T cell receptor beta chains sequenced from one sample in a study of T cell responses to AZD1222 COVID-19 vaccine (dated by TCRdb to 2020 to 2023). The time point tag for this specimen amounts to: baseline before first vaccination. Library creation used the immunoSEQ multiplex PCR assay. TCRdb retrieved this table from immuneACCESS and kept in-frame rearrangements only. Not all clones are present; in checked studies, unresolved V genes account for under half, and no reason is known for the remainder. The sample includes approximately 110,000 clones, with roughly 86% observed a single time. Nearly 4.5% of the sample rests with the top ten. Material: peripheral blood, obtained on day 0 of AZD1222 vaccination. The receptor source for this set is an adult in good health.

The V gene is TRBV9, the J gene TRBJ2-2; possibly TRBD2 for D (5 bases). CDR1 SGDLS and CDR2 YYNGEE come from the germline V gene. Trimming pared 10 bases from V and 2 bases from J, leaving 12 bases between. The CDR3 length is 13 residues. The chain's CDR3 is CASEASNTGELFF. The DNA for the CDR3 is TGTGCCTCGGAGGCTAGCAACACCGGGGAGCTGTTTTTT.

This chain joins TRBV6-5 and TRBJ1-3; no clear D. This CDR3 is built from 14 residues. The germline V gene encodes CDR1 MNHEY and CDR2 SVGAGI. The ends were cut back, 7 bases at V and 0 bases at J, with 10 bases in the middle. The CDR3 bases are TGTGCCAGCACCCAGTCCTTCTCTGGAAACACCATATATTTT. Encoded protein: CASTQSFSGNTIYF.